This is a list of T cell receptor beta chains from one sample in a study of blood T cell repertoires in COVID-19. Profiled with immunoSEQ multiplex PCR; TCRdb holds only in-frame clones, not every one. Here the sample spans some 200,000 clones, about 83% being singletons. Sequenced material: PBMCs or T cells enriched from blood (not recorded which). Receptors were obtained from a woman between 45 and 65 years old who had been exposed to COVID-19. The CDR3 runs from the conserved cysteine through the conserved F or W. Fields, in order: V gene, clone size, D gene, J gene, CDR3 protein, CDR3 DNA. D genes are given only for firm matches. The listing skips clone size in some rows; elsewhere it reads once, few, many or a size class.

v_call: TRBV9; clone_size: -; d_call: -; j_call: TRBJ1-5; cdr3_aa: CASSRQVNQPQHF; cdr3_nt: TGTGCCAGCAGCCGACAGGTGAATCAGCCCCAGCATTTT
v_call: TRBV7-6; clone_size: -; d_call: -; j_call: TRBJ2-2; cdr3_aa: CASSLVHLNTGELFF; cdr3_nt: TGTGCCAGCAGCTTAGTACACCTGAACACCGGGGAGCTGTTTTTT
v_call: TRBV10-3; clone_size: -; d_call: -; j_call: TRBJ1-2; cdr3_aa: CAIGASSNYGYTF; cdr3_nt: TGTGCCATCGGTGCGAGTAGTAACTATGGCTACACCTTC
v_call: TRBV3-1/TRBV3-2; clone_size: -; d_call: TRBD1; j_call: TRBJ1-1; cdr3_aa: CASSLGQGNTEAFF; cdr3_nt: TGTGCCAGCAGTCTAGGACAGGGAAACACTGAAGCTTTCTTT
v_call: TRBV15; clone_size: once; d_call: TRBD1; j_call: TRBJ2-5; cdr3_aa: CATSGGQGGRQETQYF; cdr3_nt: TGTGCCACCAGCGGAGGACAGGGTGGGCGCCAAGAGACCCAGTACTTC
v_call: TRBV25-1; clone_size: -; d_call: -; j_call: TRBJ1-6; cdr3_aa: CASSALQGKGPLHF; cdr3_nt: TGTGCCAGCAGTGCACTACAGGGCAAGGGACCCCTCCACTTT
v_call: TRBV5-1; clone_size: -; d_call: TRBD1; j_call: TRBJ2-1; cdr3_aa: CASSSTGGGYNEQFF; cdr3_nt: TGCGCCAGCAGCTCCACAGGGGGAGGCTACAATGAGCAGTTCTTC
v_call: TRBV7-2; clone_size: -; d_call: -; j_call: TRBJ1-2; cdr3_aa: CASSLDRSPKGNYGYTF; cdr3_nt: TGTGCCAGCAGCTTGGACAGAAGTCCCAAGGGTAACTATGGCTACACCTTC
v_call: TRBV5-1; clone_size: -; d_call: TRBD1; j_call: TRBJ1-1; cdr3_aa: CATRTGNTEAFF; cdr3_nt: TGCGCCACCCGGACAGGGAACACTGAAGCTTTCTTT
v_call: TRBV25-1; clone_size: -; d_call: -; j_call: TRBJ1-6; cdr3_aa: CASSVVDSPLHF; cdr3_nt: TGTGCCAGCAGTGTAGTGGATTCACCCCTCCACTTT
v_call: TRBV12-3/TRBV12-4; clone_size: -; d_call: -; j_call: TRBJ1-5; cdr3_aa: CASSLGANQPQHF; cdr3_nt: TGTGCCAGCAGTTTAGGGGCCAATCAGCCCCAGCATTTT
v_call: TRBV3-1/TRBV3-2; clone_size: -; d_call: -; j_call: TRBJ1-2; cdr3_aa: CASSPRYLITGHGYTF; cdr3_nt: TGTGCCAGCAGCCCCAGATACCTTATTACAGGGCATGGCTACACCTTC
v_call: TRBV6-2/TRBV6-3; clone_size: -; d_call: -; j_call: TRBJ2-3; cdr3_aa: CASSYQRPLSTDTQYF; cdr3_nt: TGTGCCAGCAGTTACCAGCGCCCGCTTAGCACAGATACGCAGTATTTT
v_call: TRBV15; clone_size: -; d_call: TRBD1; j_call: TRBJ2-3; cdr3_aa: CATSSHGQGARGSSTDTQYF; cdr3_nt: TGTGCCACCAGCAGCCACGGACAGGGGGCGAGGGGGTCTAGCACAGATACGCAGTATTTT
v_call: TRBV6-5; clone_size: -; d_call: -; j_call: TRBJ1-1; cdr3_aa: CASSMAGRNTEAFF; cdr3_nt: TGTGCCAGCAGTATGGCAGGAAGGAACACTGAAGCTTTCTTT
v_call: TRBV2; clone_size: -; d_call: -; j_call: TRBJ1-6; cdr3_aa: CASSEGEESSYNSPLHF; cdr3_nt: TGTGCCAGCAGTGAAGGGGAGGAGAGCTCCTATAATTCACCCCTCCACTTT
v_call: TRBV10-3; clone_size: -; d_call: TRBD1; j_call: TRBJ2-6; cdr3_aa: CAISDSGTGVPSGANVLTF; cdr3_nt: TGTGCCATCAGTGACTCCGGGACAGGGGTACCCTCTGGGGCCAACGTCCTGACTTTC